The rows below give T cell receptor beta chains drawn from one sample of a study of Graves' ophthalmopathy and Graves' hyperthyroidism. TCRdb passed the multiplex PCR reads through MiXCR, listing each CDR3 protein once. The repertoire has some 370,000 distinct CDR3 sequences, about 18% of them found once; the top ten carry 2% to 2.5%. Specimen: peripheral blood. The receptors derive from an adult woman with stable Graves' hyperthyroidism. CDR3s include the opening cysteine and the closing phenylalanine or tryptophan. Each record gives: CDR3 DNA, CDR3 protein, clone size, V gene, D gene, J gene. A D gene is named only where the DNA matches it firmly. A row's size may be missing; if present it is once, few, many or a size class.

CDR3nt: TGTGCCAGCTCACCATCAATTAACAGGGACTACGAGCAGTACTTC; CDR3aa: CASSPSINRDYEQYF; abundance: few; v_gene: TRBV18; d_gene: .; j_gene: TRBJ2-7
CDR3nt: TGCGCCAGCAGCTATCCCGGGACAAGGACACAAGAGACCCAGTACTTC; CDR3aa: CASSYPGTRTQETQYF; abundance: .; v_gene: TRBV4-1; d_gene: .; j_gene: TRBJ2-5
CDR3nt: TGTGCCAGCAGCCAGGGATTTGATCAGCCCCAGCATTTT; CDR3aa: CASSQGFDQPQHF; abundance: .; v_gene: TRBV14; d_gene: .; j_gene: TRBJ1-5
CDR3nt: TGTGCCAGCAGCCAAGATGGTCTGCGGGAAGCGATCGGGGAGCTGTTTTTT; CDR3aa: CASSQDGLREAIGELFF; abundance: few; v_gene: TRBV4-2; d_gene: .; j_gene: TRBJ2-2
CDR3nt: TGTGCCAGCCGTTCTGGACAGGGGGCTTACGAGCAGTACTTC; CDR3aa: CASRSGQGAYEQYF; abundance: many; v_gene: TRBV18; d_gene: TRBD1; j_gene: TRBJ2-7
CDR3nt: TGTGCCAGCAGTTATTTCCGGGTTGGCGAAGAGACCCAGTACTTC; CDR3aa: CASSYFRVGEETQYF; abundance: few; v_gene: TRBV6-2/TRBV6-3; d_gene: .; j_gene: TRBJ2-5
CDR3nt: TGTGCCAGCAGCCGGGACCCGGGACAAACAGAGTACTTC; CDR3aa: CASSRDPGQTEYF; abundance: few; v_gene: TRBV28; d_gene: .; j_gene: TRBJ2-7
CDR3nt: TGCGCCAGCAGCCAAGAACTAGCGGGAGGTCGTCAGACCCAGTACTTC; CDR3aa: CASSQELAGGRQTQYF; abundance: many; v_gene: TRBV4-3; d_gene: TRBD2; j_gene: TRBJ2-5
CDR3nt: TGTGCCAGCAGCCAGGGGACTAGAAACACCGGGGAGCTGTTTTTT; CDR3aa: CASSQGTRNTGELFF; abundance: .; v_gene: TRBV4-2; d_gene: TRBD2; j_gene: TRBJ2-2
CDR3nt: TGTGCCAGCAGCCAAACAGGGGGGGAAGAGACCCAGTACTTC; CDR3aa: CASSQTGGEETQYF; abundance: many; v_gene: TRBV7-2; d_gene: .; j_gene: TRBJ2-5
CDR3nt: TGTGCCAGCTCACCGGGAACACATACTTTAACCGAGCAGTACTTC; CDR3aa: CASSPGTHTLTEQYF; abundance: .; v_gene: TRBV18; d_gene: .; j_gene: TRBJ2-7
CDR3nt: TGTGCCAGCTCAGCGGGGCCTGGGAATTCACCCCTCCACTTT; CDR3aa: CASSAGPGNSPLHF; abundance: many; v_gene: TRBV6-5; d_gene: .; j_gene: TRBJ1-6
CDR3nt: TGTGCCAGCAGTGCCGCTTGGGGGGAAGGGAATCAGCCCCAGCATTTT; CDR3aa: CASSAAWGEGNQPQHF; abundance: many; v_gene: TRBV28; d_gene: .; j_gene: TRBJ1-5
CDR3nt: TGCGCCAGCAGCCTAGACCATACGGGAGAGACCCAGTACTTC; CDR3aa: CASSLDHTGETQYF; abundance: few; v_gene: TRBV4-3; d_gene: .; j_gene: TRBJ2-5
CDR3nt: TGTGCCAGCAGCTTGGTATTAGCGGGACTCGAACGAGAGCAGTACTTC; CDR3aa: CASSLVLAGLEREQYF; abundance: few; v_gene: TRBV5-5; d_gene: TRBD2; j_gene: TRBJ2-7
CDR3nt: TGTGCCAGCAGTTACTCCTCCGGGAGAGGCTACGAGCAGTACTTC; CDR3aa: CASSYSSGRGYEQYF; abundance: many; v_gene: TRBV6-5; d_gene: .; j_gene: TRBJ2-7
CDR3nt: TGCGCCAGCAGCCCGACCGGGGGGGTCGATCAGCCCCAGCATTTT; CDR3aa: CASSPTGGVDQPQHF; abundance: .; v_gene: TRBV4-3; d_gene: .; j_gene: TRBJ1-5
CDR3nt: TGCAGCGTTGTTACTAGCGGGAGGGCCACCGGGGAGCTGTTTTTT; CDR3aa: CSVVTSGRATGELFF; abundance: many; v_gene: TRBV29-1; d_gene: TRBD2; j_gene: TRBJ2-2
CDR3nt: TGTGCCAGCAGTTCTGGACAGGGACCCCTCTCTGGGGCCAACGTCCTGACTTTC; CDR3aa: CASSSGQGPLSGANVLTF; abundance: many; v_gene: TRBV28; d_gene: TRBD1; j_gene: TRBJ2-6
CDR3nt: TGTGCCAGCAGCTCTGTTGCTAGCGGGAGGGACGAGCAGTACTTC; CDR3aa: CASSSVASGRDEQYF; abundance: many; v_gene: TRBV7-2; d_gene: TRBD2; j_gene: TRBJ2-7
CDR3nt: TGTGCCAGCAGCTTAGCCGCTAGCGGGAGGACCTACGAGCAGTACTTC; CDR3aa: CASSLAASGRTYEQYF; abundance: many; v_gene: TRBV13; d_gene: TRBD2; j_gene: TRBJ2-7
CDR3nt: TGTGCCAGCAGCTTGGAAGGTCCGGACACTTCTTTCACCATATATTTT; CDR3aa: CASSLEGPDTSFTIYF; abundance: many; v_gene: TRBV5-5; d_gene: .; j_gene: TRBJ1-3
CDR3nt: TGTGCCAGTAGTAATCGGGACCTGACCTTCTCTGGAAACACCATATATTTT; CDR3aa: CASSNRDLTFSGNTIYF; abundance: many; v_gene: TRBV19; d_gene: .; j_gene: TRBJ1-3
CDR3nt: TGTGCCAGCAGTCCCGGACCCAACCTACCTCAGTACTTC; CDR3aa: CASSPGPNLPQYF; abundance: many; v_gene: TRBV12-3/TRBV12-4; d_gene: .; j_gene: TRBJ2-4
CDR3nt: TGTGCCAGCAGTTACGGGGCTAACTATGGCTACACCTTC; CDR3aa: CASSYGANYGYTF; abundance: many; v_gene: TRBV6-5; d_gene: .; j_gene: TRBJ1-2
CDR3nt: TGTGCCAGCAGTTATCAGGACAGGGGGCCGAAACGGGGTGGCTACACCTTC; CDR3aa: CASSYQDRGPKRGGYTF; abundance: many; v_gene: TRBV6-5; d_gene: TRBD1; j_gene: TRBJ1-2
CDR3nt: TGCGCCAGCAGCTTAGGGGGTGCGGACGGATATGGCTACACCTTC; CDR3aa: CASSLGGADGYGYTF; abundance: many; v_gene: TRBV5-1; d_gene: .; j_gene: TRBJ1-2
CDR3nt: TGTGCCAGCAGCCCCAGTGGCAGGGGATCCTATGGCTACACCTTC; CDR3aa: CASSPSGRGSYGYTF; abundance: .; v_gene: TRBV9; d_gene: .; j_gene: TRBJ1-2
CDR3nt: TGCGCCAGCAGCTTGGGGATCGAAGCCCTTGAAGCTTTCTTT; CDR3aa: CASSLGIEALEAFF; abundance: once; v_gene: TRBV5-1; d_gene: .; j_gene: TRBJ1-1
CDR3nt: TGTGCCAGCAGTCAACTAGCGGAGGCAATCTACGAGCAGTACTTC; CDR3aa: CASSQLAEAIYEQYF; abundance: many; v_gene: TRBV28; d_gene: TRBD2; j_gene: TRBJ2-7
CDR3nt: TGTGCCAGCAGTACCGGGGTCTCCGACGGCTTCTACGAGCAGTACTTC; CDR3aa: CASSTGVSDGFYEQYF; abundance: many; v_gene: TRBV7-2; d_gene: .; j_gene: TRBJ2-7
CDR3nt: TGTGCCACCCGCCCCGGTAGTTCTAACTATGGCTACACCTTC; CDR3aa: CATRPGSSNYGYTF; abundance: many; v_gene: TRBV19; d_gene: .; j_gene: TRBJ1-2
CDR3nt: TGTGCCAGCAGCCGGGGACAGGCTAACCAAGAGACCCAGTACTTC; CDR3aa: CASSRGQANQETQYF; abundance: many; v_gene: TRBV11-2; d_gene: TRBD1; j_gene: TRBJ2-5
CDR3nt: TGTGCCAGCAGTTTTCGTTCCGGGGAGCTGTTTTTT; CDR3aa: CASSFRSGELFF; abundance: many; v_gene: TRBV28; d_gene: .; j_gene: TRBJ2-2
CDR3nt: TGTGCCAGCAGCTTCTTTAGCGGGAGTTACGAGCAGTACTTC; CDR3aa: CASSFFSGSYEQYF; abundance: few; v_gene: TRBV11-1; d_gene: TRBD2; j_gene: TRBJ2-7
CDR3nt: TGTGCCAGCAGTTTTGCGAGCGGGAGGAGATACGAGCAGTACTTC; CDR3aa: CASSFASGRRYEQYF; abundance: many; v_gene: TRBV27; d_gene: TRBD2; j_gene: TRBJ2-7
CDR3nt: TGTGCCAGCAGTTTATCAGCCCCCGGGCACGAGCAGTACTTC; CDR3aa: CASSLSAPGHEQYF; abundance: many; v_gene: TRBV12-3/TRBV12-4; d_gene: .; j_gene: TRBJ2-7
CDR3nt: TGTGCCAGCAGCCCCCAGGTGGCAGATACGCAGTATTTT; CDR3aa: CASSPQVADTQYF; abundance: many; v_gene: TRBV7-3; d_gene: .; j_gene: TRBJ2-3
CDR3nt: TGTGCCAGCAGTTTTCAGTTTCCCTACGAGCAGTACTTC; CDR3aa: CASSFQFPYEQYF; abundance: many; v_gene: TRBV6-5; d_gene: .; j_gene: TRBJ2-7
CDR3nt: TGCGCCAGCAGCTTGGGGACTAGCGAGGCCCTCGAGCAGTACTTC; CDR3aa: CASSLGTSEALEQYF; abundance: few; v_gene: TRBV5-1; d_gene: TRBD2; j_gene: TRBJ2-7
CDR3nt: TGCAGTGCTATACGACAGGGCGACTACGAGCAGTACTTC; CDR3aa: CSAIRQGDYEQYF; abundance: many; v_gene: TRBV20-1; d_gene: TRBD1; j_gene: TRBJ2-7
CDR3nt: TGTGCCACCTCTGAGGGCGCCGAGCAGTACTTC; CDR3aa: CATSEGAEQYF; abundance: many; v_gene: TRBV24-1; d_gene: .; j_gene: TRBJ2-7
CDR3nt: TGCAGTGCTAGAGTCCAGGGGCCCGACTATGGCTACACCTTC; CDR3aa: CSARVQGPDYGYTF; abundance: .; v_gene: TRBV20-1; d_gene: .; j_gene: TRBJ1-2
CDR3nt: TGTGCCAGCAGCCAAGAAGCCCATCCGGACCCAACCTACGAGCAGTACTTC; CDR3aa: CASSQEAHPDPTYEQYF; abundance: few; v_gene: TRBV3-1; d_gene: .; j_gene: TRBJ2-7
CDR3nt: TGCGCCAGCAGCTTGACAGGGGAGCTGTACGAGCAGTACTTC; CDR3aa: CASSLTGELYEQYF; abundance: many; v_gene: TRBV5-1; d_gene: TRBD1; j_gene: TRBJ2-7
CDR3nt: TGTGCCAGCAGTTACCGGACTGAGGCGGACGAGCAGTACTTC; CDR3aa: CASSYRTEADEQYF; abundance: many; v_gene: TRBV6-2/TRBV6-3; d_gene: .; j_gene: TRBJ2-7
CDR3nt: TGTGCCAGCAGCGAACTCCGGGACAGGGGGCGAGAGGGTACTGAAGCTTTCTTT; CDR3aa: CASSELRDRGREGTEAFF; abundance: .; v_gene: TRBV11-1; d_gene: TRBD1; j_gene: TRBJ1-1
CDR3nt: TGTGCCAGCAGCTTACATTTTGCGGGAGGGGAGACCCAGTACTTC; CDR3aa: CASSLHFAGGETQYF; abundance: many; v_gene: TRBV7-2; d_gene: TRBD2; j_gene: TRBJ2-5
CDR3nt: TGCAGCGTTGGGACTTGGAGCCTCCAAGAGACCCAGTACTTC; CDR3aa: CSVGTWSLQETQYF; abundance: many; v_gene: TRBV29-1; d_gene: .; j_gene: TRBJ2-5
CDR3nt: TGTGCCAGCAGTAGTACAGGGCCCGTCTATGACTACACCTTC; CDR3aa: CASSSTGPVYDYTF; abundance: .; v_gene: TRBV12-3/TRBV12-4; d_gene: .; j_gene: TRBJ1-2
CDR3nt: TGTGCCAGTACCAGGACAGCGGACGGAAACACCATATATTTT; CDR3aa: CASTRTADGNTIYF; abundance: many; v_gene: TRBV19; d_gene: .; j_gene: TRBJ1-3
CDR3nt: TGTGCCAGCAGTCAACAGGGATCCTATGGCTACACCTTC; CDR3aa: CASSQQGSYGYTF; abundance: many; v_gene: TRBV6-1; d_gene: .; j_gene: TRBJ1-2